This T cell receptor (beta chain) appears in the sequencing data of a study of blood T cell repertoires in COVID-19. At the level of the study: The United States, Italy and Spain were the sources of the acute and convalescent COVID-19 samples. T cells, B-cell-depleted T cells, or PBMCs supplied cDNA or gDNA.

This clone showed up just a few times. Original analysis: By means of reference gene primer amplification, nucleated cell counts were estimated. Measured with immunoSEQ multiplex PCR; TCRdb has only the in-frame clones, and not every one. V, J and clone size were drawn from that table, and D and trimming were deduced from the DNA. The sample has 130,000 to 150,000 clones, 75% to 85% seen once; the top ten hold roughly 4.2%. V dropped 0 bases and J dropped 0 bases, with 9 bases sitting between them. Germline V CDR1 and CDR2: SGDLS, YYNGEE. The CDR3 length is 15 residues. This clonotype was obtained from a man between 60 and 75 years old with acute or convalescent COVID-19. The chain couples TRBV9 to TRBJ1-2, with no clear D. The sequencing sample was made of peripheral blood. CDR3: CASSVGGGANYGYTF. The DNA for the CDR3 is TGTGCCAGCAGCGTAGGAGGCGGAGCTAACTATGGCTACACCTTC.